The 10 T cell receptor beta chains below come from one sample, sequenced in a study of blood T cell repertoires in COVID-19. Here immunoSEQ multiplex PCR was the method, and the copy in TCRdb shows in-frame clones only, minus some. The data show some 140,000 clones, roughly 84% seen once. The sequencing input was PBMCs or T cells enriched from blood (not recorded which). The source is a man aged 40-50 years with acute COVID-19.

The CDR3 loop reads CSPQSHEKLFF. In nucleotides, the CDR3 is TGCAGTCCACAGTCTCATGAAAAACTGTTTTTT. The chain is built from TRBV20-1 and TRBJ1-4; D is ambiguous. V lost 8 bases, J lost 6 bases, and 10 bases lay in between. Germline V gene lookup returns CDR1 DFQATT and CDR2 SNEGSKA (reference sequence). The CDR3 runs 11 residues.

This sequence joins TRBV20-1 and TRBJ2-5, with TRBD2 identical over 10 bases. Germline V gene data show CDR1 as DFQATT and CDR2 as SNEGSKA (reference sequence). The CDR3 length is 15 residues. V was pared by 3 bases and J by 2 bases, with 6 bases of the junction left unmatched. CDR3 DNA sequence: TGCAGTGCTAGTCGGCTAGCGGGGGTACAAGAGACCCAGTACTTC. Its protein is CSASRLAGVQETQYF.

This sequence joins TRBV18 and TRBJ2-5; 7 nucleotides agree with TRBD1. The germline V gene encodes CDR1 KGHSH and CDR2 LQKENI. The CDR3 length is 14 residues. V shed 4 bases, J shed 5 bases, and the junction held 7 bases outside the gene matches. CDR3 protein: CASSLDRVQETQYF. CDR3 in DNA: TGTGCCAGCTCACTTGACAGGGTACAGGAGACCCAGTACTTC.

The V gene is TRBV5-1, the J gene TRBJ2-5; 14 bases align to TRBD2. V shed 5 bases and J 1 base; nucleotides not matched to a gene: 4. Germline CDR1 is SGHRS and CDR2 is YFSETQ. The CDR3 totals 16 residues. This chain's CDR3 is CASRIGTSGSQETQYF. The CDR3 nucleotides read TGCGCCAGCAGAATAGGGACTAGCGGGAGCCAAGAGACCCAGTACTTC. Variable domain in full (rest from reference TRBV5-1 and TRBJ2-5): KAGVTQTPRYLIKTRGQQVTLSCSPISGHRSVSWYQQTPGQGLQFLFEYFSETQRNKGNFPGRFSGRQFSNSRSEMNVSTLELGDSALYLCASRIGTSGSQETQYFGPGTRLLVL.

The CDR3 region has the DNA TGTGCCAGCAGCCAAGATTCCCGGGGGGGGGCAAAGTACTTC. It is translated as CASSQDSRGGAKYF. The J gene is TRBJ2-7, the V gene TRBV3-1 (or the pseudogene TRBV3-2), with TRBD2 matching over 8 bases. Looked up from germline, CDR1 is LGHDT and CDR2 is YNNKEL (reference sequence). The CDR3 has 14 residues. V shed 0 bases, J shed 11 bases, and the junction held 9 bases outside the gene matches.

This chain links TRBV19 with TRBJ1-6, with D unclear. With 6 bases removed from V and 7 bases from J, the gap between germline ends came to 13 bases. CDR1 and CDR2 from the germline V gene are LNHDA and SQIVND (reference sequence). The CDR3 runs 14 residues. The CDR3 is CASSLGIRNSPLHF. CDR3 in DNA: TGTGCCAGTAGCCTCGGGATTAGAAATTCACCCCTCCACTTT.

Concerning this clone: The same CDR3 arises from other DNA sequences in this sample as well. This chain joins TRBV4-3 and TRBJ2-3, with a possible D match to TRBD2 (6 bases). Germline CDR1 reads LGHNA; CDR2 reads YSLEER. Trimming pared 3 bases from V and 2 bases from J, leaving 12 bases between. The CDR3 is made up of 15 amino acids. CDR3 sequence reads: CASSQGRGDTDTQYF. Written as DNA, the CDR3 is TGCGCCAGCAGCCAGGGGCGGGGCGACACAGATACGCAGTATTTT.

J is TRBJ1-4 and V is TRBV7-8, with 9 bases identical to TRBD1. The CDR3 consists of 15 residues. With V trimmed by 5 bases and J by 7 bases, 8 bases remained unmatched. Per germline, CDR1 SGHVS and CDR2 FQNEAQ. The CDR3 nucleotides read TGTGCCAGCAGCCCATACAGGGGGCTCAGTGAAAAACTGTTTTTT. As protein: CASSPYRGLSEKLFF.

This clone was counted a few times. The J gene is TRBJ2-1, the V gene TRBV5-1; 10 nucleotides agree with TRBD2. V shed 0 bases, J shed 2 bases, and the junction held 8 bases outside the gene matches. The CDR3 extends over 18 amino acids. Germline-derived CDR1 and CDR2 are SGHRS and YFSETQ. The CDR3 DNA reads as TGCGCCAGCAGCTTGGCCTCGTTAGCGGGAGGTGCCTACAATGAGCAGTTCTTC. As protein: CASSLASLAGGAYNEQFF.

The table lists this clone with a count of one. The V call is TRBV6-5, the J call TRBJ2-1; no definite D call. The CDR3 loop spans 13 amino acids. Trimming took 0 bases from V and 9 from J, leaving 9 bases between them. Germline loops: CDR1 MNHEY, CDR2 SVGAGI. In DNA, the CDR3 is TGTGCCAGCAGTTACTCGATTGAGGCTGAGCAGTTCTTC. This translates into CASSYSIEAEQFF.